One and the same sample provided the 27 T cell receptor beta chains below, sequenced in a study of PD-1 blockade in classical Hodgkin lymphoma. TCRdb keeps only in-frame clones here, not all; method: immunoSEQ multiplex PCR. The table shows more than 10,000 clones, with about 90% occurring only once. Time point reported: cycle 4 day 1 (C4D1), after less than seven weeks of nivolumab. Relapse after autologous stem cell transplantation occurred in every patient, and brentuximab vedotin exposure varied. Thawed PBMCs yielded CD4+ T cells through magnetic negative selection. The material sequenced was CD4+ T cells from blood, taken before the fourth cycle of nivolumab. These receptors originate from a human donor with classical Hodgkin lymphoma.

V and J are TRBV30 and TRBJ2-5; D unresolved. CDR3 length: 15 residues. Trimming shortened V by 4 bases and J by 1 base, and 16 bases separated the two germline ends. Germline V gives CDR1 GTSNPN, CDR2 SVGIG (reference sequence). CDR3 sequence (DNA): TGTGCCTGGATCCCGGGCACAGACCTCCAAGAGACCCAGTACTTC. It translates to CAWIPGTDLQETQYF.

The chain uses TRBV7-8 and TRBJ2-7, with D possibly matching TRBD1 (6 bases). The CDR3 is made up of 16 amino acids. Trimming took 1 base from V and 6 from J, leaving 19 bases between them. Germline V gene sequence: CDR1 SGHVS, CDR2 FQNEAQ. The CDR3 DNA follows: TGTGCCAGCAGCTTAGGCGGCAGGGGATCTTTTGGCGAGCAGTACTTC. Amino acid sequence: CASSLGGRGSFGEQYF.

This chain links TRBV5-1 with TRBJ2-5; tentatively, D is TRBD2 (6 bases). CDR3 length equals 14 residues. CDR1 and CDR2 (germline): SGHRS, YFSETQ. V lost 1 base, J lost 8 bases, and 15 bases lay in between. The CDR3 spells CASSLTSIQSTQYF. The CDR3 DNA is TGCGCCAGCAGCTTGACTAGCATACAAAGCACCCAGTACTTC.

The chain recombines TRBV7-2 with TRBJ2-7, with a weak D call TRBD1 (5 bases). This CDR3 region has 16 residues. Germline CDR1 is SGHTA and CDR2 is FQGNSA. V gave up 1 base and J gave up 2 bases, with 15 bases separating them. CDR3 loop: CASSLVGATATYEQYF. The DNA of the CDR3 is TGTGCCAGCAGCTTAGTAGGGGCGACCGCTACCTACGAGCAGTACTTC.

The rearrangement joins TRBV7-3 to TRBJ2-6, with 7 positions matching TRBD1. Losses at the gene ends were 5 bases for V and 1 base for J; bases not matched to a gene: 17. The CDR3 runs to 20 residues. Germline assignment: CDR1 SGHTA and CDR2 FQGTGA. CDR3 DNA sequence: TGTGCCAGCAGCGCCGTACCGGGACAGCGCCTTTTTTCTGGGGCCAACGTCCTGACTTTC. Amino acids: CASSAVPGQRLFSGANVLTF.

This rearrangement joins TRBV30 to TRBJ1-6; 9 bases map to TRBD1. CDR1 GTSNPN and CDR2 SVGIG come from the germline V gene (reference sequence). The CDR3 is made up of 11 amino acids. With V trimmed by 3 bases and J by 14 bases, 2 bases remained unmatched. CDR3 in amino acids: CAWRQGATLHF. In nucleotides, the CDR3 is TGTGCCTGGAGACAGGGGGCAACCCTCCACTTT.

J is TRBJ2-1 and V is TRBV19; tentative D call: TRBD2 (5 bases). Trimming removed 11 bases from V and 4 bases from J, with 15 bases in between. Germline values: CDR1 LNHDA, CDR2 SQIVND (reference sequence). This CDR3 has 13 amino acids. The CDR3 spells CAVRAPNYNEQFF. CDR3 coding DNA: TGTGCCGTGAGGGCTCCAAATTACAATGAGCAGTTCTTC. Using reference TRBV19 and TRBJ2-1 for the parts outside the CDR3, the full variable domain is DGGITQSPKYLFRKEGQNVTLSCEQNLNHDAMYWYRQDPGQGLRLIYYSQIVNDFQKGDIAEGYSVSREKKESFPLTVTSAQKNPTAFYLCAVRAPNYNEQFFGPGTRLTVL.

This clone was seen a single time. The V and J genes are TRBV28 and TRBJ2-2; TRBD1 is a possible D gene (6 bases). Deletions cut 7 bases from V and 6 bases from J, with 9 bases between. Germline values: CDR1 MDHEN, CDR2 SYDVKM. The CDR3 spans 12 residues. Written as DNA, the CDR3 is TGTGCCAGCAATACAGGGTCCGGGGAGCTGTTTTTT. Encoded protein: CASNTGSGELFF.

V and J are TRBV5-1 and TRBJ1-3; D is undetermined. V lost 2 bases and J lost 10, with 16 bases in between. Germline CDR1 and CDR2: SGHRS and YFSETQ. This CDR3 region has 14 residues. In DNA, the CDR3 is TGCGCCAGCAGCTTAACGCCTACTAAGGAAACCATATATTTT. This translates into CASSLTPTKETIYF. The full variable domain, rest sourced from reference TRBV5-1 and TRBJ1-3, is KAGVTQTPRYLIKTRGQQVTLSCSPISGHRSVSWYQQTPGQGLQFLFEYFSETQRNKGNFPGRFSGRQFSNSRSEMNVSTLELGDSALYLCASSLTPTKETIYFGEGSWLTVV.

V usage is TRBV5-4 and J usage is TRBJ2-1; TRBD1 agrees at 8 bases. Germline V gives CDR1 SGHNT, CDR2 YYREEE (reference sequence). This CDR3 comprises 15 residues. CDR3 amino acids: CGSSLGQVPYNEQFF. The CDR3 coding sequence is TGTGGGAGCAGCTTGGGACAGGTCCCCTACAATGAGCAGTTCTTC.

The chain combines TRBV2 with TRBJ1-1; D not certain. The CDR3 sequence is 13 residues long. The germline V and J ends were trimmed by 6 bases and 0 bases, with 8 bases remaining between them. In germline, CDR1 is SNHLY, CDR2 FYNNEI. The CDR3 coding sequence is TGTGCCAGCAGAATAGATTTGAACACTGAAGCTTTCTTT. It encodes CASRIDLNTEAFF.

This clone was seen only once. The CDR3 region is CASSPIGQSMHTQYF. The CDR3 DNA is TGTGCCAGCTCACCTATAGGACAGAGCATGCATACGCAGTATTTT. V usage is TRBV18 and J usage is TRBJ2-3; maybe TRBD1 (6 bases). Trimming stripped 3 bases from V and 7 bases from J, with 17 bases between. Germline lookup yields CDR1 KGHSH and CDR2 LQKENI. The CDR3 consists of 15 residues.

This sequence joins TRBV9 and TRBJ2-4; 8 bases fit TRBD1. The V segment lost 4 bases and the J segment 9 bases; nucleotides outside the gene matches: 18. CDR3 size: 17 residues. Looked up from germline, CDR1 is SGDLS and CDR2 is YYNGEE. The DNA for the CDR3 is TGTGCCAGCAGCCCAAGACAGGGGTCTACCCCTTACAGCATTCAGTACTTC. Translating it yields CASSPRQGSTPYSIQYF.

V usage is TRBV7-9 and J usage is TRBJ2-3; D ambiguous. Trimming removed 5 bases from V and 8 bases from J, with 11 bases in between. The CDR3 contains 12 residues. Germline loops: CDR1 SEHNR, CDR2 FQNEAQ (reference sequence). CDR3 in DNA: TGTGCCAGCAGCCCTACAGTTGGTACGCAGTATTTT. This encodes CASSPTVGTQYF.

The rearrangement links TRBV27 to TRBJ2-7, with no clear D. Per the germline V gene, CDR1 is MNHEY and CDR2 is SMNVEV (reference sequence). The ends were cut back, 6 bases at V and 1 base at J, with 10 bases in the middle. The length of the CDR3 is 13 residues. The CDR3 DNA is TGTGCCAGCAGCCTACGCCCATCCTACGAGCAGTACTTC. It encodes CASSLRPSYEQYF.

V gene TRBV5-4 combines with J gene TRBJ2-3, with 13 positions matching TRBD2. Unmatched junction bases numbered 5, after V lost 3 bases and J lost 1 base. Germline V CDR1 and CDR2: SGHNT, YYREEE (reference sequence). The CDR3 consists of 17 residues. CDR3 DNA: TGTGCCAGCAGCTGGGCCGGACTAGCGGGAGGCACAGATACGCAGTATTTT. Translated, it gives CASSWAGLAGGTDTQYF.

This rearrangement joins TRBV28 to TRBJ1-4, with D unclear. The CDR3 is 13 amino acids. Germline CDR1 is MDHEN and CDR2 is SYDVKM. V was pared by 2 bases and J by 8 bases, with 9 bases between. CDR3 nucleotides: TGTGCCAGCAGTTTAATTGGGTCAGAAAAACTGTTTTTT. The encoded protein is CASSLIGSEKLFF.

The chain has TRBV5-1 and TRBJ2-3, with 10 bases lining up with TRBD1. The germline V gene encodes CDR1 SGHRS and CDR2 YFSETQ. The CDR3 is 16 residues long. The ends lost 0 bases at V and 5 bases at J; junction bases unmatched: 6. CDR3 in amino acids: CASSLVGTGARDTQYF. CDR3 nucleotides: TGCGCCAGCAGCTTGGTAGGGACAGGGGCGAGAGATACGCAGTATTTT.

The chain has TRBV2 and TRBJ1-1, with 8 bases fitting TRBD1. Germline CDR1 is SNHLY and CDR2 is FYNNEI. The CDR3 runs to 13 residues. J lost 4 bases, V lost 6 bases, and 4 bases had no gene match. The CDR3 sequence is CASRGQGRTEAFF. The CDR3 DNA sequence: TGTGCCAGCAGAGGACAGGGACGCACTGAAGCTTTCTTT.

This clone was seen only a few times. V usage is TRBV30 and J usage is TRBJ1-6; possibly TRBD1 for D (6 bases). This CDR3 comprises 14 residues. Germline CDR1 GTSNPN, CDR2 SVGIG (reference sequence). The V gene lost 8 bases and the J gene lost 0 bases, with 11 bases spanning the gap. Here the CDR3 reads CARQANSYNSPLHF. The CDR3 coding sequence is TGTGCCCGACAGGCCAACTCCTATAATTCACCCCTCCACTTT.

The CDR3 DNA follows: TGTGCCAGCAGTTACTCGATAGCGGGGTCCACAGATACGCAGTATTTT. Protein: CASSYSIAGSTDTQYF. The chain uses TRBV6-9 and TRBJ2-3; 8 nucleotides align to TRBD2. Germline values: CDR1 MNHGY, CDR2 SVAAGI. The ends lost 3 bases at V and 2 bases at J; junction bases unmatched: 7. The CDR3 is 16 residues long.

This clone appeared once. The chain combines TRBV28 with TRBJ1-2, with D unresolved. The ends were cut back, 10 bases at V and 2 bases at J, with 17 bases in the middle. This CDR3 has 14 residues. CDR1 is MDHEN and CDR2 is SYDVKM in the germline V gene. The DNA for the CDR3 is TGTGCCATCAAGATAGGAGGGATGAACTATGGCTACACCTTC. Translated: CAIKIGGMNYGYTF.

J is TRBJ1-6 and V is TRBV9; 9 nucleotides line up with TRBD1. CDR3 length equals 17 residues. CDR1 is SGDLS, CDR2 YYNGEE, per germline. Unmatched junction bases numbered 12, after V lost 4 bases and J lost 7 bases. The CDR3 bases are TGTGCCAGCAGCCCACATGACGGGACAGGGATGAATTCACCCCTCCACTTT. Translated, it gives CASSPHDGTGMNSPLHF.

The chain has TRBV5-8 and TRBJ2-2; D remains unclear. Germline CDR1 SGHTS, CDR2 YDEGEE. The V end lost 1 base, the J end lost 3 bases, and 4 bases lay between the germline ends. The CDR3 covers 13 residues. The chain's CDR3 is CASSLYDTGELFF. CDR3 in DNA: TGTGCCAGCAGCTTGTACGACACCGGGGAGCTGTTTTTT.

V and J are TRBV6-6 and TRBJ1-6; no clear D gene. From germline, CDR1 is MNHNY and CDR2 SVGAGI (reference sequence). V shed 6 bases and J shed 6 bases, with 12 bases lying between them. This CDR3 contains 14 residues. The CDR3 loop reads CASRIIGLNSPLHF. As DNA, the CDR3 is TGTGCCAGCAGAATTATTGGACTTAATTCACCCCTCCACTTT.

This clone has just a few counts. The chain uses TRBV5-8 and TRBJ1-3; D gene ambiguous. The CDR3 is 13 residues long. CDR1 and CDR2 from the germline V gene are SGHTS and YDEGEE. The V gene lost 4 bases and the J gene lost 4 bases, with 9 bases spanning the gap. CDR3 in amino acids: CASSPRPGNTIYF. For the CDR3, the DNA is TGTGCCAGCAGCCCCCGCCCAGGAAACACCATATATTTT.

The chain is built from TRBV27 and TRBJ2-1; D might be TRBD1 (5 bases). This CDR3 region has 17 residues. Trimming took off 3 bases at V and 2 bases at J, with 17 bases between the two ends. CDR1 and CDR2 (germline): MNHEY, SMNVEV (reference sequence). The CDR3 here is CASSLWGPSPTYNEQFF. CDR3 DNA sequence: TGTGCCAGCAGTTTGTGGGGCCCCAGCCCCACCTACAATGAGCAGTTCTTC.